This T cell receptor beta chain derives from a study of glioma-infiltrating T cells after dendritic cell vaccination. V shed 4 bases and J 2 bases; nucleotides not matched to a gene: 8. Per the germline V gene, CDR1 is GTSNPN and CDR2 is SVGIG (reference sequence). The CDR3 has 15 amino acids. The assay was immunoSEQ multiplex PCR, and TCRdb's table has in-frame clones only and misses some. This sample has around 60,000 clones, with around 86% found just once. Time point here: after dendritic cell vaccination, including at tumor progression/relapse. Source: blood, taken after dendritic cell vaccination. This TCR was sampled from a human donor with glioblastoma. The J gene is TRBJ2-5, the V gene TRBV30, with 9 bases matching TRBD2. CDR3 sequence reads: CAWTMLAGPQETQYF. The CDR3 nucleotides are TGTGCCTGGACAATGCTAGCGGGACCACAAGAGACCCAGTACTTC.